The 24 T cell receptor beta chains in this list originate from one sample, sequenced in a study of T cell responses to AZD1222 COVID-19 vaccine. The table came from immunoSEQ multiplex PCR; TCRdb's copy has only in-frame clones and leaves some out. The data contain about 100,000 clones, 89% of them singletons. Specimen: peripheral blood, collected on day 0 of MenACWY control vaccination. These TCRs come from an adult in good health.

The chain links TRBV5-3 to TRBJ2-7, with D hard to call. TRBV5-3 is designated an ORF whose function remains uncertain. V was trimmed by 2 bases and J by 0 bases, leaving 9 bases between them. The CDR3 is 14 amino acids. The CDR3 reads CARSLRHFSYEQYF. The CDR3 nucleotides read TGTGCCAGAAGCTTAAGGCACTTCTCCTACGAGCAGTACTTC.

This clone was detected a few times. CDR3 in amino acids: CASSLRALGDGELFF. As DNA, the CDR3 is TGTGCCAGTAGTTTACGGGCTTTAGGAGACGGGGAGCTGTTTTTT. This sequence joins TRBV19 and TRBJ2-2; D gene uncertain. This CDR3 has 15 amino acids. CDR1 and CDR2 from the germline V gene are LNHDA and SQIVND (reference sequence). Trimming shortened V by 5 bases and J by 7 bases, and 17 bases separated the two germline ends.

This rearrangement joins TRBV15 to TRBJ2-1, with TRBD2 as a possible D gene (5 bases). V lost 5 bases and J 0 bases, leaving 14 bases between the germline ends. The CDR3 has 16 amino acids. Germline CDR1 LNHNV, CDR2 YYDKDF (reference sequence). The CDR3 DNA reads TGTGCCACCAGCGTAGGACTGTCGAGCTCCTACAATGAGCAGTTCTTC. It is translated as CATSVGLSSSYNEQFF.

The chain couples TRBV4-1 to TRBJ2-1; D unclear. V was pared by 0 bases and J by 0 bases, with 15 bases between. The CDR3 runs to 18 residues. In germline, CDR1 is MGHRA, CDR2 YSYEKL. The DNA of the CDR3 is TGCGCCAGCAGCCAAGAAATCGTGGCTTACAGCTCCTACAATGAGCAGTTCTTC. It is translated as CASSQEIVAYSSYNEQFF.

This clone was observed a handful of times. The chain combines TRBV6-5 with TRBJ1-1, with D possibly matching TRBD1 (5 bases). V was cut by 4 bases and J by 7 bases, with 16 bases left in between. Germline lookup yields CDR1 MNHEY and CDR2 SVGAGI. This CDR3 is 14 amino acids long. The CDR3 loop reads CASSWQGGFGEAFF. The CDR3 nucleotides read TGTGCCAGCAGTTGGCAGGGTGGGTTCGGTGAAGCTTTCTTT.

The gene calls are TRBV5-6 and TRBJ2-1; perhaps TRBD2 as D (6 bases). Trimming shortened V by 7 bases and J by 0 bases, and 17 bases separated the two germline ends. Germline V gives CDR1 SGHDT, CDR2 YYEEEE. The CDR3 runs 16 residues. The CDR3: CASFQTGESSYNEQFF. CDR3 DNA: TGTGCCAGCTTTCAGACGGGGGAGAGCTCCTACAATGAGCAGTTCTTC.

This rearrangement joins TRBV27 to TRBJ1-6; D remains unclear. V lost 3 bases to trimming and J lost 7 bases, with 4 bases between them. CDR3 size: 12 residues. CDR1 is MNHEY and CDR2 is SMNVEV in the germline V gene (reference sequence). The DNA of the CDR3 is TGTGCCAGCAGTTTCGCCAATTCACCCCTCCACTTT. Protein product: CASSFANSPLHF.

V usage is TRBV5-1 and J usage is TRBJ1-4, with TRBD1 matching over 7 bases. The CDR3 contains 15 residues. V lost 6 bases and J lost 3; bases outside the gene matches: 8. Per the germline V gene, CDR1 is SGHRS and CDR2 is YFSETQ. The CDR3 loop is CASTFGQGANEKLFF. The CDR3 coding sequence is TGCGCCAGCACCTTCGGGCAGGGGGCTAATGAAAAACTGTTTTTT.

The rearrangement joins TRBV9 to TRBJ1-2; D is ambiguous. Germline CDR1 is SGDLS and CDR2 is YYNGEE. V lost 4 bases and J 0 bases, leaving 10 bases between the germline ends. CDR3 size: 14 residues. CDR3 nucleotides: TGTGCCAGCAGCCCGCTCGGGTCTAACTATGGCTACACCTTC. Its protein product is CASSPLGSNYGYTF.

This rearrangement joins TRBV19 to TRBJ1-4; D not certain. Germline CDR1 is LNHDA and CDR2 is SQIVND (reference sequence). Trimming cost V 3 bases and J 6 bases, with 11 bases left between them. The CDR3 length is 14 residues. CDR3 bases: TGTGCCAGTAGTATTTATCAGGCAGATGAAAAACTGTTTTTT. This sequence encodes CASSIYQADEKLFF.

The V and J genes are TRBV19 and TRBJ1-2; 8 nucleotides line up with TRBD1. V lost 7 bases to trimming and J lost 8 bases; unmatched junction nucleotides: 12. The CDR3 covers 14 residues. Germline V gene lookup returns CDR1 LNHDA and CDR2 SQIVND (reference sequence). CDR3 coding DNA: TGTGCCAGTATCCACGCCGGGACAGGCACCGGCTACACCTTC. Translation gives CASIHAGTGTGYTF.

V usage is TRBV11-2 and J usage is TRBJ2-3; D not certain. V shed 5 bases and J shed 6 bases, with 9 bases lying between them. CDR1 is SGHAT and CDR2 is FQNNGV in the germline V gene. The CDR3 sequence is 12 residues long. The CDR3 is CASSRWSDTQYF. The CDR3 DNA follows: TGTGCCAGCAGCCGGTGGTCCGATACGCAGTATTTT. The complete variable domain, with remaining parts taken from reference TRBV11-2 and TRBJ2-3, reads EAGVAQSPRYKIIEKRQSVAFWCNPISGHATLYWYQQILGQGPKLLIQFQNNGVVDDSQLPKDRFSAERLKGVDSTLKIQPAKLEDSAVYLCASSRWSDTQYFGPGTRLTVL.

This chain links TRBV9 with TRBJ2-7; no reliable D call. CDR3 size: 13 residues. The V end lost 4 bases, the J end lost 3 bases, and 11 bases lay between the germline ends. Germline V gene sequence: CDR1 SGDLS, CDR2 YYNGEE. The CDR3 loop reads CASSSRPHYEQYF. As DNA, the CDR3 is TGTGCCAGCAGCTCAAGGCCCCACTACGAGCAGTACTTC. The full variable domain, rest sourced from reference TRBV9 and TRBJ2-7, is DSGVTQTPKHLITATGQRVTLRCSPRSGDLSVYWYQQSLDQGLQFLIQYYNGEERAKGNILERFSAQQFPDLHSELNLSSLELGDSALYFCASSSRPHYEQYFGPGTRLTVT.

This sequence joins TRBV2 and TRBJ1-5; TRBD1 might be the D (6 bases). CDR1 SNHLY and CDR2 FYNNEI come from the germline V gene. V was shortened by 2 bases and J by 7 bases, with 18 bases between the two germline ends. CDR3 size: 16 residues. The CDR3 is CASSESQNRVRQPQHF. In nucleotides, the CDR3 is TGTGCCAGCAGTGAAAGCCAAAACAGGGTGCGACAGCCCCAGCATTTT.

The chain links TRBV9 to TRBJ2-7, with 10 bases identical to TRBD1. The germline gives CDR1 SGDLS, CDR2 YYNGEE. The CDR3 runs 15 residues. V lost 2 bases to trimming and J lost 1 base; unmatched junction nucleotides: 3. The CDR3: CASSVGTGDSYEQYF. The CDR3 nucleotides read TGTGCCAGCAGCGTCGGGACAGGGGATTCCTACGAGCAGTACTTC.

This rearrangement joins TRBV6-5 to TRBJ2-1; D is perhaps TRBD1 (6 bases). This CDR3 is built from 15 residues. Trimming shortened V by 0 bases and J by 7 bases, and 13 bases separated the two germline ends. Looked up from germline, CDR1 is MNHEY and CDR2 is SVGAGI. The CDR3 region is CASSYSAVGGNEQFF. CDR3 nucleotide sequence: TGTGCCAGCAGTTACTCTGCGGTAGGGGGTAATGAGCAGTTCTTC.

V gene TRBV19 combines with J gene TRBJ2-5, with D perhaps matching TRBD1 (6 bases). V dropped 1 base and J dropped 6 bases, with 15 bases sitting between them. CDR3 size: 15 residues. Germline assignment: CDR1 LNHDA and CDR2 SQIVND (reference sequence). In DNA, the CDR3 is TGTGCCAGTAGTATAGGAGCCAGGGGAGTGCAGACCCAGTACTTC. Amino acids: CASSIGARGVQTQYF.

The rearrangement links TRBV6-2 or TRBV6-3 to TRBJ1-5; the match to TRBD1 covers 7 bases. The CDR3 has 14 residues. J gave up 6 bases and V 6 bases, and 8 bases lay outside the gene matches. CDR1 and CDR2 from the germline V gene are MNHEY and SVGEGT. The CDR3 DNA is TGTGCCAGCAGCTTCACAGGGGACCCTCAGCCCCAGCATTTT. This translates into CASSFTGDPQPQHF.

This chain uses TRBV5-1 with TRBJ2-3; possible D gene TRBD2, 5 bases. Per the germline V gene, CDR1 is SGHRS and CDR2 is YFSETQ. V was cut by 0 bases and J by 4 bases, with 12 bases left in between. This CDR3 is built from 15 residues. CDR3 sequence: CASSLDSVGADTQYF. The CDR3 nucleotides are TGCGCCAGCAGCTTGGATAGCGTTGGTGCAGATACGCAGTATTTT. Combining the CDR3 with reference TRBV5-1 and TRBJ2-3 gives the whole variable domain KAGVTQTPRYLIKTRGQQVTLSCSPISGHRSVSWYQQTPGQGLQFLFEYFSETQRNKGNFPGRFSGRQFSNSRSEMNVSTLELGDSALYLCASSLDSVGADTQYFGPGTRLTVL.

This chain joins TRBV6-5 and TRBJ1-5; D is undetermined. This CDR3 spans 14 amino acids. V lost 4 bases and J 7 bases, leaving 14 bases between the germline ends. In germline, CDR1 is MNHEY, CDR2 SVGAGI. This CDR3 is CASSFSRVDQPQHF. As DNA, the CDR3 is TGTGCCAGCAGTTTCTCCCGGGTCGACCAGCCCCAGCATTTT.

In DNA, the CDR3 is TGTGCCAGCAGTCGGGACAGGGGGACCTACGAGCAGTACTTC. This encodes CASSRDRGTYEQYF. This chain connects TRBV6-1 to TRBJ2-7; 11 bases agree with TRBD1. V shed 5 bases, J shed 2 bases, and the junction held 2 bases outside the gene matches. Germline assignment: CDR1 MNHNS and CDR2 SASEGT. This CDR3 is 14 amino acids long.

The chain joins TRBV7-9 to TRBJ2-5; D perhaps matches TRBD1 (6 bases). Germline V gives CDR1 SEHNR, CDR2 FQNEAQ (reference sequence). The ends were cut back, 5 bases at V and 4 bases at J, with 14 bases in the middle. This CDR3 spans 14 amino acids. The CDR3 here is CASSPPGGRETQYF. The CDR3 nucleotides read TGTGCCAGCAGCCCCCCTGGGGGCCGAGAGACCCAGTACTTC.

The V call is TRBV7-9, the J call TRBJ1-1, with D unresolved. The CDR3 spans 14 residues. Between the trimmed V and J ends, which lost 2 bases and 6 bases, there was a span of 13 bases. Germline CDR1 reads SEHNR; CDR2 reads FQNEAQ (reference sequence). CDR3 amino acids: CASSLSGPTPEAFF. In nucleotides, the CDR3 is TGTGCCAGCAGCTTATCTGGGCCCACTCCTGAAGCTTTCTTT.

The rearrangement uses TRBV6-6 and TRBJ1-3; TRBD1 matches at 10 bases. Losses at the gene ends were 5 bases for V and 2 bases for J; bases not matched to a gene: 9. Germline loops: CDR1 MNHNY, CDR2 SVGAGI (reference sequence). The CDR3 has 17 amino acids. In DNA, the CDR3 is TGTGCCAGCAGTCAGGGACAGGGGATCCGTCCTGGAAACACCATATATTTT. This codes for CASSQGQGIRPGNTIYF.